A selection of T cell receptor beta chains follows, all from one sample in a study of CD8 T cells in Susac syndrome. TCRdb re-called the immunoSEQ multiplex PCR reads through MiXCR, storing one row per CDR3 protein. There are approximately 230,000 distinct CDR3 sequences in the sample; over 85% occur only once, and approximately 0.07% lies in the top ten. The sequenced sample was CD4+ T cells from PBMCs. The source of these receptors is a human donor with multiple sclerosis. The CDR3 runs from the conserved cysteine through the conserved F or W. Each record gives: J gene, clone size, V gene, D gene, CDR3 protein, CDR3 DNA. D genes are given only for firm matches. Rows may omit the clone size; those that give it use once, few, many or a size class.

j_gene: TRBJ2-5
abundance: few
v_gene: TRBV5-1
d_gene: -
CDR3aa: CASSRGPSETQYF
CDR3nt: TGCGCCAGCAGCCGGGGACCCTCGGAGACCCAGTACTTC

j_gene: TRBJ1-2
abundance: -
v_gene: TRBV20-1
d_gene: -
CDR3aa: CSAGRGGSGYTF
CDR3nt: TGCAGTGCTGGACGAGGTGGGAGTGGCTACACCTTC

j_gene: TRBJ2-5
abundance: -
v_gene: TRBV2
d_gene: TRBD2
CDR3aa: CASRLAGGPGETQYF
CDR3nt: TGTGCCAGCAGGCTAGCGGGAGGGCCAGGAGAGACCCAGTACTTC

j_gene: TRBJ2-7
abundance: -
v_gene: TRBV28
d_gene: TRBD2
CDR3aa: CASPPSGGSYEQYF
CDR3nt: TGTGCCAGCCCTCCCAGCGGGGGATCCTACGAGCAGTACTTC

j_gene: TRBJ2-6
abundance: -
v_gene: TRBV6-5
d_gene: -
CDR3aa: CASSYNVPPLSGANVLTF
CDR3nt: TGTGCCAGCAGTTACAATGTCCCCCCGCTCTCTGGGGCCAACGTCCTGACTTTC

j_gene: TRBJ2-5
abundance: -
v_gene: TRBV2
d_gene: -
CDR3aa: CASSAGNQETQYF
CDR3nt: TGTGCCAGCAGTGCGGGAAATCAAGAGACCCAGTACTTC

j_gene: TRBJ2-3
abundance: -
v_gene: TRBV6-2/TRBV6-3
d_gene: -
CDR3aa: CASSYADTQYF
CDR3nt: TGTGCCAGCAGTTATGCAGATACGCAGTATTTT

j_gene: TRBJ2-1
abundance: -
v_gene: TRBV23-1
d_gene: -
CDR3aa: CASIPRTRTEQFF
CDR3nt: TGCGCCAGCATCCCACGGACTCGAACCGAGCAGTTCTTC

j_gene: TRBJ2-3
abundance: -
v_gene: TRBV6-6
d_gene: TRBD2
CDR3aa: CATHPRGAGADTQYF
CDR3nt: TGTGCCACCCACCCGCGGGGGGCTGGGGCAGATACGCAGTATTTT

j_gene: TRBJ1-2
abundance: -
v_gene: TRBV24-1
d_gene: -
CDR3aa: CATSDRLGGYTF
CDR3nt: TGTGCCACCAGTGATCGTCTGGGTGGCTACACCTTC

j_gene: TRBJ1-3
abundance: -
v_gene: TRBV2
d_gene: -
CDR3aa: CASSELGRDPGNTIYF
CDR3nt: TGTGCCAGCAGTGAACTGGGGAGGGACCCTGGAAACACCATATATTTT

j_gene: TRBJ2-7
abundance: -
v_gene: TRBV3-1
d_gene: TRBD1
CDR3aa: CASSLPGTAQGEQYF
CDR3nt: TGTGCCAGCAGCCTTCCCGGGACAGCACAGGGGGAGCAGTACTTC

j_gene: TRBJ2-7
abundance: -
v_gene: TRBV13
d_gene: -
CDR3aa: CASSLVSEDEQYF
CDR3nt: TGTGCCAGCAGCTTAGTGTCTGAGGACGAGCAGTACTTC

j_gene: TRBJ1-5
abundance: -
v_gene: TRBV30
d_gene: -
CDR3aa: CAWGRSGGGQPQHF
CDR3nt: TGTGCCTGGGGTCGCTCGGGGGGGGGCCAGCCCCAGCATTTT

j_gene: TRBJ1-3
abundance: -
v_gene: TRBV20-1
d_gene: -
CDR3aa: CSASGPVGNTIYF
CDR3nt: TGCAGTGCTAGTGGGCCTGTGGGAAACACCATATATTTT

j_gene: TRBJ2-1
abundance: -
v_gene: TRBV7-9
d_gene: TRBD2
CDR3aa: CAGGKRGPYNEQFF
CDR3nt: TGTGCCGGAGGGAAGCGGGGGCCGTACAATGAGCAGTTCTTC

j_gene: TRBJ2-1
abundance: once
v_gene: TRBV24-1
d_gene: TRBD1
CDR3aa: CATSEGTASSYNEQFF
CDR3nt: TGTGCCACCAGTGAGGGGACAGCTAGCTCCTACAATGAGCAGTTCTTC

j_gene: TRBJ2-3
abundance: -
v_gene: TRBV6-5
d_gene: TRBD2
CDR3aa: CASSSWGTSNTDTQYF
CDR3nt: TGTGCCAGCAGTTCATGGGGGACTAGTAACACAGATACGCAGTATTTT

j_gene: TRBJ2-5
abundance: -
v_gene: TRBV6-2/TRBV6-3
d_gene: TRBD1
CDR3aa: CASSPRRTGGTQETQYF
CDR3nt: TGTGCCAGCAGTCCCCGGAGGACAGGGGGTACACAAGAGACCCAGTACTTC

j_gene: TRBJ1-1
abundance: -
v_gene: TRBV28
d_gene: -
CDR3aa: CASSPPDRYTEAFF
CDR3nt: TGTGCCAGCAGCCCCCCGGACCGGTACACTGAAGCTTTCTTT

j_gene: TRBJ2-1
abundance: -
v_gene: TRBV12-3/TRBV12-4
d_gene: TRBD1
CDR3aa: CASSTDRGRSEQFF
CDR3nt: TGTGCCAGCAGTACTGACAGGGGGCGAAGCGAGCAGTTCTTC

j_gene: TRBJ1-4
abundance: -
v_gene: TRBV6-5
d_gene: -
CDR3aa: CASRGEKLFF
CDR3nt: TGTGCCAGCAGAGGAGAAAAACTGTTTTTT

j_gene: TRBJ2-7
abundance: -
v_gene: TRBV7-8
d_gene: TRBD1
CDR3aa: CASSSPGQGSEQYF
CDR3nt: TGTGCCAGCAGCTCTCCGGGACAGGGCTCCGAGCAGTACTTC

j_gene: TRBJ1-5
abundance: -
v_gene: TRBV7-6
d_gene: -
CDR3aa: CASSQVGLPQHF
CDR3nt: TGTGCCAGCAGCCAGGTCGGACTGCCCCAGCATTTT

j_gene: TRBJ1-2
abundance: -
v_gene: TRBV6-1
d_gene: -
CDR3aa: CASSERHGGYTF
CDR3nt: TGTGCCAGCAGTGAGCGACATGGTGGCTACACCTTC

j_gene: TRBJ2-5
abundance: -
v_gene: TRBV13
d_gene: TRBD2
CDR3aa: CASSRGLAEVETQYF
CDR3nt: TGTGCCAGCAGCCGAGGACTAGCGGAGGTCGAGACCCAGTACTTC

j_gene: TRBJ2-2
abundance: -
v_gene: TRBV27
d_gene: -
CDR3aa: CASATDHTGELFF
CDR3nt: TGTGCCAGCGCTACGGACCACACCGGGGAGCTGTTTTTT

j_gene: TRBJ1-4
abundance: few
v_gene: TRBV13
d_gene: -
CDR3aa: CASSLSSTNEKLFF
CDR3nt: TGTGCCAGCAGCTTATCGAGCACTAATGAAAAACTGTTTTTT

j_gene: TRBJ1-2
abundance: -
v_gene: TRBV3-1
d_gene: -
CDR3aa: CASSQAVGRNYGYTF
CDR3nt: TGTGCCAGCAGCCAGGCCGTGGGGCGCAACTATGGCTACACCTTC

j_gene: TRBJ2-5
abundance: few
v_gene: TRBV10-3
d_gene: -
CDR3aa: CAISEGGISVETQYF
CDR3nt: TGTGCCATCAGTGAGGGTGGGATCAGCGTGGAGACCCAGTACTTC

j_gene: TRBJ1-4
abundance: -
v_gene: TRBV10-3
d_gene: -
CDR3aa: CAISESAGSVTKLFF
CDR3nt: TGTGCCATCAGTGAGTCAGCAGGGTCGGTCACGAAACTGTTTTTT